Given below is one T cell receptor beta chain in context. What it binds is not known. The germline V gene has CDR1 SGHDT and CDR2 YYEEEE. The CDR3 has 13 amino acids. The V and J ends lost 4 bases and 7 bases respectively, with 14 bases between them. This entry comes from a study of blood T cells in healthy people across ages. Study outcomes and limitations: Both naive CD4+ cell counts and diversity were greater in long-lived donors than in aged donors. The diversity estimates, figures obtained from one million T cells, were considered underestimates.

The authors ran a second PCR of about 7 to 11 cycles using a sample-barcoded 5' primer and a J-beta primer mix. TCRdb re-derived calls from the 5' RACE reads in MiXCR, one entry per CDR3 protein. This sample carries some 930,000 distinct CDR3 sequences, 25% to 35% of them seen once, and the ten largest clones take about 9.4%. These data were also filed under a second study, of T cells of mothers and their children. That report notes: According to the study, all extracted RNA entered cDNA synthesis at around 1.6 ug per 15 ul.

This TCR was recovered from a woman aged 40 to 50 in good health. What was sequenced was blood. The chain couples TRBV5-6 to TRBJ1-2, with D perhaps matching TRBD1 (6 bases). The CDR3 sequence: CASSRTTGFGYTF. CDR3 in DNA: TGTGCCAGCAGCCGCACGACAGGTTTTGGCTACACCTTC. Full variable domain (rest looked up from reference TRBV5-6 and TRBJ1-2): DAGVTQSPTHLIKTRGQQVTLRCSPKSGHDTVSWYQQALGQGPQFIFQYYEEEERQRGNFPDRFSGHQFPNYSSELNVNALLLGDSALYLCASSRTTGFGYTFGSGTRLTVV.